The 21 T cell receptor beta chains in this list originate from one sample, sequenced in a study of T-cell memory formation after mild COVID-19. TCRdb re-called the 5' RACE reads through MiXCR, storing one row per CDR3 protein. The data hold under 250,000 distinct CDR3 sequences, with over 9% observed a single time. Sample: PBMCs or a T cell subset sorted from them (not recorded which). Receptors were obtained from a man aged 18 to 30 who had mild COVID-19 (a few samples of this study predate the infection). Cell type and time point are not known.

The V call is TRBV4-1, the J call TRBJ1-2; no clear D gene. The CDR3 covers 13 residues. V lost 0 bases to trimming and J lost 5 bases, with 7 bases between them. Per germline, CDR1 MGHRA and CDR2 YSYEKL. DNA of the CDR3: TGCGCCAGCAGCCAAGAAATGACATATGGCTACACCTTC. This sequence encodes CASSQEMTYGYTF.

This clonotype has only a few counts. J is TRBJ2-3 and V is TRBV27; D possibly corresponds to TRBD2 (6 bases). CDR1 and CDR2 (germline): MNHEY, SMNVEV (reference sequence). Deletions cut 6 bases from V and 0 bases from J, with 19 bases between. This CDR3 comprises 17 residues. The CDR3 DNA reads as TGTGCCAGCAGCCCACTGTGGAGGGCTAGAAGCACAGATACGCAGTATTTT. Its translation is CASSPLWRARSTDTQYF.

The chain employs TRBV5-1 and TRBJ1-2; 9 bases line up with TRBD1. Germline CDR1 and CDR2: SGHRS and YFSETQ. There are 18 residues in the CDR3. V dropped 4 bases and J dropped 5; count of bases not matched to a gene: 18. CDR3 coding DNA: TGCGCCAGCAGCGCCCTACCGTCAGAGGGACAGGGATGGTATGGCTACACCTTC. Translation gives CASSALPSEGQGWYGYTF.

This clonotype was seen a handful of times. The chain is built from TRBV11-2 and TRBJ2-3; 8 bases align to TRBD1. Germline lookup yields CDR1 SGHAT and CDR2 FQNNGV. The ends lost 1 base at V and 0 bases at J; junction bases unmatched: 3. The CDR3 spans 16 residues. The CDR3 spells CASSLGQGASTDTQYF. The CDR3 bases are TGTGCCAGCAGCTTAGGCCAGGGGGCCAGCACAGATACGCAGTATTTT.

The CDR3 spells CASSSFEMGPGELFF. CDR3 in DNA: TGTGCCAGCAGCTCCTTTGAGATGGGACCCGGGGAGCTGTTTTTT. V gene TRBV7-6 combines with J gene TRBJ2-2; D might be TRBD1 or TRBD2, each matching 5 bases. The V and J ends lost 4 bases and 6 bases respectively, with 15 bases between them. The CDR3 totals 15 residues. Germline CDR1 reads SGHVS; CDR2 reads FNYEAQ.

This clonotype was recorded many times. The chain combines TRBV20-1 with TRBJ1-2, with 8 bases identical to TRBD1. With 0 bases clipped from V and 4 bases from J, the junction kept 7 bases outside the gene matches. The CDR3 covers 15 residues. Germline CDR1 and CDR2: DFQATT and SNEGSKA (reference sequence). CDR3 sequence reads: CSARDPQGAVYGYTF. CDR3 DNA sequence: TGCAGTGCTAGAGATCCCCAGGGGGCTGTCTATGGCTACACCTTC.

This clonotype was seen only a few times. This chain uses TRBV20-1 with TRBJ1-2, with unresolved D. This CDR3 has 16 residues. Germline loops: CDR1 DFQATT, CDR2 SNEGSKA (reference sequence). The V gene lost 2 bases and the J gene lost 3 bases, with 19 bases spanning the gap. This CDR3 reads CSARPYGGWLDYGYTF. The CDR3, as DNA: TGCAGTGCTAGACCCTACGGCGGATGGCTCGACTATGGCTACACCTTC.

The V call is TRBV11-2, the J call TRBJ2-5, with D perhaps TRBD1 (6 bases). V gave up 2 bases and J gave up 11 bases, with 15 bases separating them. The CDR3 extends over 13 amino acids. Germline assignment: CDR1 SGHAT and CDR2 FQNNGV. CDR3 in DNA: TGTGCCAGCAGCTTAACCCGGGACAAGCCTCAGTACTTC. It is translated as CASSLTRDKPQYF.

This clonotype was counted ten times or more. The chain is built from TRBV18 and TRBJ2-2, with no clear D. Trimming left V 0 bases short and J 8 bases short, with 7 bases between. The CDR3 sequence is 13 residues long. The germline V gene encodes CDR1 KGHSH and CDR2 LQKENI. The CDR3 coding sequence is TGTGCCAGCTCACCACCCCCCCCGGGGGAGCTGTTTTTT. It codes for CASSPPPPGELFF.

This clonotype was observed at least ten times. This CDR3 reads CSVASGSDNEQFF. CDR3 sequence (DNA): TGCAGCGTTGCGAGCGGAAGTGACAATGAGCAGTTCTTC. V is TRBV29-1 and J is TRBJ2-1; the D gene is possibly TRBD2 (5 bases). Trimming removed 4 bases from V and 5 bases from J, with 12 bases in between. The germline V gene has CDR1 SQVTM and CDR2 ANQGSEA. The CDR3 loop spans 13 amino acids.

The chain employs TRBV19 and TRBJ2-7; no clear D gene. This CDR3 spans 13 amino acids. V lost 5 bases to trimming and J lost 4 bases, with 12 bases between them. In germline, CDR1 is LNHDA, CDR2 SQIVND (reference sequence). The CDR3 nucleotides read TGTGCCAGTAGTTCGGCGGCAGCGTACGAGCAGTACTTC. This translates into CASSSAAAYEQYF.

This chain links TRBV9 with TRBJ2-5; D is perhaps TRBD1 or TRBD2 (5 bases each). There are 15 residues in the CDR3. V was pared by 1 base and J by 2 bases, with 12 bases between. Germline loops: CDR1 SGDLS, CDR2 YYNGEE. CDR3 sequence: CASSVLGAVQETQYF. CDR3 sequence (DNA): TGTGCCAGCAGCGTACTCGGGGCAGTACAAGAGACCCAGTACTTC.

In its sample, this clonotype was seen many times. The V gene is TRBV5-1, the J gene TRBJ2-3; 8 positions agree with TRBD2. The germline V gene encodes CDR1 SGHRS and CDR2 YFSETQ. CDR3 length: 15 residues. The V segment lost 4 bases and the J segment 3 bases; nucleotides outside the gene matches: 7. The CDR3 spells CASSASGGKTDTQYF. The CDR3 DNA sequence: TGCGCCAGCAGCGCCAGCGGGGGAAAGACAGATACGCAGTATTTT.

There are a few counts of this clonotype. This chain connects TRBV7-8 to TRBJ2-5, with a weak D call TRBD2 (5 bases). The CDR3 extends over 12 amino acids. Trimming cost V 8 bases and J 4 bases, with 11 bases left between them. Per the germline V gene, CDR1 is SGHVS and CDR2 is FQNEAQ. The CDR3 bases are TGTGCCAGCGCCTTTGAGGGAGAGACCCAGTACTTC. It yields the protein CASAFEGETQYF.

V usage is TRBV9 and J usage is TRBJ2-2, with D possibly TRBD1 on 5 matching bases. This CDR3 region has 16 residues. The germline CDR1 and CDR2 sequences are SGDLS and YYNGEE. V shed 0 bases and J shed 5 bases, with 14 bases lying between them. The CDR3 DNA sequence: TGTGCCAGCAGCGTAGTCCCTAGGGGTGGGACCGGGGAGCTGTTTTTT. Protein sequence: CASSVVPRGGTGELFF. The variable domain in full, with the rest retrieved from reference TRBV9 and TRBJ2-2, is DSGVTQTPKHLITATGQRVTLRCSPRSGDLSVYWYQQSLDQGLQFLIQYYNGEERAKGNILERFSAQQFPDLHSELNLSSLELGDSALYFCASSVVPRGGTGELFFGEGSRLTVL.

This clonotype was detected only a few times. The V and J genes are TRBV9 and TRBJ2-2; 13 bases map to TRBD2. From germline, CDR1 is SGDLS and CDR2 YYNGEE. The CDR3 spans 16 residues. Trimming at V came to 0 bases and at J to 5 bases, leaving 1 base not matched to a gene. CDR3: CASSVEGLAGTGELFF. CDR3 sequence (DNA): TGTGCCAGCAGCGTAGAGGGACTAGCGGGGACCGGGGAGCTGTTTTTT.

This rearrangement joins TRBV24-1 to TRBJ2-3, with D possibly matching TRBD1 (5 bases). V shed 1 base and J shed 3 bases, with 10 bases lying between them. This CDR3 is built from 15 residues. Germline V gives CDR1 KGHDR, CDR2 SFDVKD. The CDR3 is CATSDLTGPTDTQYF. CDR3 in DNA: TGTGCCACCAGTGATTTAACAGGCCCGACAGATACGCAGTATTTT.

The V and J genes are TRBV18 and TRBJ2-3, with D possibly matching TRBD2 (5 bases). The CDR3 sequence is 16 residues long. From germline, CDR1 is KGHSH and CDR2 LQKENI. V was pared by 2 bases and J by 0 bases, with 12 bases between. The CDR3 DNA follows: TGTGCCAGCTCACCATTTACGGGGTCCAGCACAGATACGCAGTATTTT. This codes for CASSPFTGSSTDTQYF.

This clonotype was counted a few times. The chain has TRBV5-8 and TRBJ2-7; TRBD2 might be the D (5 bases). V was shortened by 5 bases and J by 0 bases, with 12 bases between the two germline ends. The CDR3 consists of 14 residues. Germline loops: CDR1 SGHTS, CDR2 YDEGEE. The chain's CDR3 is CASRRTGSSYEQYF. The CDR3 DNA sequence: TGTGCCAGCAGAAGGACGGGAAGCTCCTACGAGCAGTACTTC. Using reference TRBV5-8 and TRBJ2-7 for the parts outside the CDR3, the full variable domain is EAGVTQSPTHLIKTRGQQATLRCSPISGHTSVYWYQQALGLGLQFLLWYDEGEERNRGNFPPRFSGRQFPNYSSELNVNALELEDSALYLCASRRTGSSYEQYFGPGTRLTVT.

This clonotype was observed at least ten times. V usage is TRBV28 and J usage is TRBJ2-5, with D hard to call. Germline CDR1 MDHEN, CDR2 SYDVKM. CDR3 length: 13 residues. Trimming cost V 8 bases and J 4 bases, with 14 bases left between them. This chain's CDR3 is CASGSGALETQYF. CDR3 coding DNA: TGTGCCAGCGGATCTGGCGCCTTAGAGACCCAGTACTTC. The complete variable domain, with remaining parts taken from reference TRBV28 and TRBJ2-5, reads DVKVTQSSRYLVKRTGEKVFLECVQDMDHENMFWYRQDPGLGLRLIYFSYDVKMKEKGDIPEGYSVSREKKERFSLILESASTNQTSMYLCASGSGALETQYFGPGTRLLVL.

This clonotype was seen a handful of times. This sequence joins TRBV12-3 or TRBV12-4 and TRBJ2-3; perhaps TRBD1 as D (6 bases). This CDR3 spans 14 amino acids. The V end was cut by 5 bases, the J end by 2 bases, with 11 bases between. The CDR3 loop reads CASSPRDNTDTQYF. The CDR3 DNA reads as TGTGCCAGCAGTCCCCGGGACAACACAGATACGCAGTATTTT.